This T cell receptor (beta chain) was captured by sequencing in a study of T-cell memory formation after mild COVID-19. Study summary: TCR clusters showed largely donor specificity. General study results and limits: Largely, contracting CD4+ clones fell within CM and EM, and contracting CD8+ clones within EMRA. The finding that pre-infection memory included some responding clones suggested that cross-reactive memory joined. Day 15 to 85 contractors were CD4/CD8 balanced; later expanders leaned CD4+.

CDR1 and CDR2 from the germline V gene are LNHDA and SQIVND (reference sequence). The CDR3 runs to 14 residues. Trimming stripped 8 bases from V and 2 bases from J, with 14 bases between. Comment on this clonotype: The antigen remains undetermined.

TCRdb called the 5' RACE reads again in MiXCR, with one record for every CDR3 protein. The sample yields a few hundred thousand distinct CDR3 sequences, about an eighth seen once. Material: PBMCs or a T cell subset sorted from them (not recorded which). This TCR was sampled from a man between 18 and 29 years old who had mild COVID-19 (a few samples of this study predate the infection). Cell type and time point are not known. The chain couples TRBV19 to TRBJ2-3; perhaps TRBD1 as D (6 bases). The CDR3 protein is CASDSGAVTDTQYF. In DNA form, the CDR3 reads TGTGCCAGTGATTCAGGGGCCGTCACAGATACGCAGTATTTT.